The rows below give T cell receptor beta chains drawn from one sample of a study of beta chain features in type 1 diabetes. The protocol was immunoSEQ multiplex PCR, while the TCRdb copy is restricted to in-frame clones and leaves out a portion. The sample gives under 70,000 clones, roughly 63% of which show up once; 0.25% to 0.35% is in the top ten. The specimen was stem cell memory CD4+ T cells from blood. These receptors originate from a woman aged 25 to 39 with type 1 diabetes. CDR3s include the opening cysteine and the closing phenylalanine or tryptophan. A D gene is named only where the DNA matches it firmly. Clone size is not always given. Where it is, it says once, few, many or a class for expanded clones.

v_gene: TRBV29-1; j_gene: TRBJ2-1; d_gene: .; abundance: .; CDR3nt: TGCAGCGTGGATAGACTAGGCCCTAATGAGCAGTTCTTC; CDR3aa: CSVDRLGPNEQFF
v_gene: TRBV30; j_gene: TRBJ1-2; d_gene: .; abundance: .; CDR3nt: TGTGCCTGGACCGAACTTCTCGGATCTAGCTATGGCTACACCTTC; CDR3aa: CAWTELLGSSYGYTF
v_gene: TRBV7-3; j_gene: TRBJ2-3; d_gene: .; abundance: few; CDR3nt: TGTGCCAGCAGCTTTGTGGCTTGGGATACGCAGTATTTT; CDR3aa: CASSFVAWDTQYF
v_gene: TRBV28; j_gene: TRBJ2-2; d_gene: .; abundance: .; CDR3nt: TGTGCCAGCAGTCCCGCGAACACCGGGGAGCTGTTTTTT; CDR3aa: CASSPANTGELFF
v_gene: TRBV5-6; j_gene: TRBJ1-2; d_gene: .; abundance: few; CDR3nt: TGTGCCAGCAGCTTGGACAGGGCTTTGGGCTACACCTTC; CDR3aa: CASSLDRALGYTF
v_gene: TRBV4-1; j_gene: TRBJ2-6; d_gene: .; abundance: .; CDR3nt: TGCGCCAGCAATGTGGGCCCAGGGTTTGGCTCTGGGGCCAACGTCCTGACTTTC; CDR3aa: CASNVGPGFGSGANVLTF
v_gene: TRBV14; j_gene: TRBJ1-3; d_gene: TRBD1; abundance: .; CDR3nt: TGTGCCAGCAGCCCGCTTGGACAGGCCGTCTCTGGAAACACCATATATTTT; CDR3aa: CASSPLGQAVSGNTIYF
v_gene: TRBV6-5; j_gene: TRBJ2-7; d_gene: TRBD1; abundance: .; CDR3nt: TGTGCCAGCAGTTACTCACCGGGACAGGGTTACGAGCAGTACTTC; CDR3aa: CASSYSPGQGYEQYF
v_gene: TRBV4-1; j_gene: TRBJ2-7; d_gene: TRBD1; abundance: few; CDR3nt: TGCGCCAGCAGCCCCCCCTTTAAGGGGGCCTATCCCTACGAGCAGTACTTC; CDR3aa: CASSPPFKGAYPYEQYF
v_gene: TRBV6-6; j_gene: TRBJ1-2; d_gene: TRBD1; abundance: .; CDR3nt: TGTGCCAGCAGTACGATAATACAGGGGCAAGGCTACACCTTC; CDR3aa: CASSTIIQGQGYTF
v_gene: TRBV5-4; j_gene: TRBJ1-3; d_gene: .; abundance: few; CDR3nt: TGTGCCAGCAGCTTGGGAGGGATTGCTGGAAACACCATATATTTT; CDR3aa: CASSLGGIAGNTIYF
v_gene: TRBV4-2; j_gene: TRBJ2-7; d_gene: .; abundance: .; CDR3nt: TGTGCCAGCAGCCAAGATCGGAGAGGCCAGTCCTCCTACGAGCAGTACTTC; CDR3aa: CASSQDRRGQSSYEQYF
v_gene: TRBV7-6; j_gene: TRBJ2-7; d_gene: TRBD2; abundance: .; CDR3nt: TGTGCCAGCAGCTTAGCCCTAGCGGGAGTCGGCTACGAGCAGTACTTC; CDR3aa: CASSLALAGVGYEQYF
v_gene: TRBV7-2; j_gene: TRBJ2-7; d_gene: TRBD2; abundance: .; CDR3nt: TGTGCCAGCAGCTTAGATGCTAGCGGGACCTCCTACGAGCAGTACTTC; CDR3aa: CASSLDASGTSYEQYF
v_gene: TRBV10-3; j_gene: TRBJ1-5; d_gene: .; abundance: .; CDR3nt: TGTGCCATCAGGGACAGTCGCAATAGCAATCAGCCCCAGCATTTT; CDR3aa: CAIRDSRNSNQPQHF
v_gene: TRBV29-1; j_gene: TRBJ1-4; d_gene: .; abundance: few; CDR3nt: TGCAGCGTTGTTCAGGGGATGCGTGAAAAACTGTTTTTT; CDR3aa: CSVVQGMREKLFF
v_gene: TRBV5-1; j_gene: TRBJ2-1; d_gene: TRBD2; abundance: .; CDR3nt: TGCGCCAGCAGCTTGGCCGCTAGCGGGAGAAATGAGCAGTTCTTC; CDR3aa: CASSLAASGRNEQFF